This T cell receptor (beta chain) was recorded in a study of T cell repertoires and HLA-DP antigens. About the research overall: Alloreactive CD4+ T cells targeted HLA-DP on transduced HeLa. Study-level findings and limits: Against one allele, clones undetected before culture averaged approximately 39%; against the other, approximately 51%.

TCRdb's copy holds only in-frame clones and misses some; the assay was immunoSEQ multiplex PCR. The repertoire has approximately 100,000 clones, roughly nine tenths of them found once; the top ten carry about 1.8%. Only one count was recorded for this clone. No antigen is known for it. This receptor was identified in a man aged 50 to 59 in good health and CMV-seronegative. Sequencing was done on a sample of CD4+ T cells from PBMCs.

The CDR3 DNA is TGTGCCAGCAGCTTAGCGATTGGACTAGCGAACACAATGGGGCAGTTCTTC. Its translation: CASSLAIGLANTMGQFF. This chain links TRBV7-2 with TRBJ2-1, with 9 bases identical to TRBD2. The CDR3 is 17 amino acids. The germline CDR1 and CDR2 sequences are SGHTA and FQGNSA. The V and J ends lost 0 bases and 12 bases, in that order; junction bases with no gene match: 15.